This TCR beta chain was retrieved from a study of blood T cell repertoires in COVID-19. Whole-study context: T cells, B-cell-depleted T cells, or PBMCs provided the cDNA or gDNA that served as material.

Here immunoSEQ multiplex PCR was the method, and the copy in TCRdb shows in-frame clones only, minus some. The sample includes more than 300,000 clones, approximately 90% of them seen just once. The CDR3 sequence is 13 residues long. Germline V gene data show CDR1 as SGHRS and CDR2 as YFSETQ. Trimming left V 9 bases short and J 11 bases short, with 23 bases between. Sequenced sample: PBMCs or T cells enriched from blood (not recorded which). The rearrangement links TRBV5-1 to TRBJ1-1; TRBD1 is a possible D gene (6 bases). The receptor comes from a woman in her twenties or thirties who had been exposed to COVID-19. The CDR3 DNA follows: TGCGCCACCCGGGACATCCCCGAAAGGAGTGCTTTCTTT. Translation gives CATRDIPERSAFF.